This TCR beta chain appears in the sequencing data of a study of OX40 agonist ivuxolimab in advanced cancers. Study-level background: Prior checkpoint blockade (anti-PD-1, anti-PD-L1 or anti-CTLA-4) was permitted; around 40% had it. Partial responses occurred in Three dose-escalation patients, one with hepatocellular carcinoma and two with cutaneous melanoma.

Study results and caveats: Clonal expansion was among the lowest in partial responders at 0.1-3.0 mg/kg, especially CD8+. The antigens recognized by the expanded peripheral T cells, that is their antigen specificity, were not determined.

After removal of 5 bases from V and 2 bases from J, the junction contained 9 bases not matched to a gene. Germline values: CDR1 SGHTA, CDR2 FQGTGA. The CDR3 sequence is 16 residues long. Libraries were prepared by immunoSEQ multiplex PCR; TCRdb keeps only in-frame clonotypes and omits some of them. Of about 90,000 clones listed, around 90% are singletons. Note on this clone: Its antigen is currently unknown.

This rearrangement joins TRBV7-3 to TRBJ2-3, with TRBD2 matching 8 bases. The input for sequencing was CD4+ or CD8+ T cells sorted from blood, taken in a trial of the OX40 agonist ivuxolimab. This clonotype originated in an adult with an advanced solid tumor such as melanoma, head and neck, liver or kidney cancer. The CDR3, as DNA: TGTGCCAGCAGCCTTGGGGTAGCGGGACTCACAGATACGCAGTATTTT. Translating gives CASSLGVAGLTDTQYF.